This T cell receptor beta chain stems from a study of naive and memory T cell subsets. The CDR3 has 13 amino acids. Trimming cost V 6 bases and J 6 bases, with 14 bases left between them. The library had UMIs added by 3' ligation of an oligonucleotide to TCR cDNA. Adult healthy volunteers gave 2.5 ml peripheral blood for whole-blood RNA. The SP2 primer and nested alpha and beta constant region primers amplified ligated cDNA in four rounds. Reverse transcription of blood and skin TCR RNA was primed at alpha and beta constant regions. Each CDR3 protein is one row after TCRdb ran MiXCR on the 5' RACE reads. There are more than 60,000 distinct CDR3 sequences in the sample; 6.5% to 9% occur only once, and around 21% lies in the top ten.

The rearrangement joins TRBV12-3 or TRBV12-4 to TRBJ1-2, with D perhaps TRBD1 (5 bases). This clonotype was sampled from a female donor in good health. The CDR3 is CASRGTGLDGYTF. In DNA form, the CDR3 reads TGTGCCAGCAGGGGCACAGGTTTAGATGGCTACACCTTC.